One sample yielded the 25 T cell receptor beta chains listed below, sequenced in a study of T cells in Graves' hyperthyroidism and ophthalmopathy. There were TCR beta CDR3 regions amplified from RNA transcripts. The HTBI primer set was used in a first-round RT-PCR of the TCR CDR3. TCRdb itself ran the multiplex PCR reads through MiXCR, one entry per CDR3 protein. The sample includes hundreds of thousands of distinct CDR3 sequences, approximately 44% of them seen just once. The sample comprised peripheral blood or thyroid tissue (not recorded which). These receptor sequences come from a young woman with Graves' hyperthyroidism.

On this clonotype itself: This CDR3 fails to terminate in the conserved phenylalanine or tryptophan, so it likely reflects a read error. The chain recombines TRBV19 with TRBJ1-5; D unresolved. Trimming shortened V by 5 bases and J by 3 bases, and 11 bases separated the two germline ends. This CDR3 contains 14 residues. Germline CDR1 reads LNHDA; CDR2 reads SQIVND (reference sequence). The CDR3 protein is CASSLRHPNQPQHC. The CDR3 nucleotides read TGTGCCAGTAGTCTCCGACACCCCAATCAGCCCCAGCATTGT.

The chain has TRBV9 and TRBJ2-2; no firm D call. V was trimmed by 4 bases and J by 7 bases, leaving 8 bases between them. The CDR3 is 12 amino acids. CDR1 and CDR2 (germline): SGDLS, YYNGEE. In DNA, the CDR3 is TGTGCCAGCAGCCAAGTTATCGGGGAGCTGTTTTTT. Translation gives CASSQVIGELFF.

A word on this clonotype: An end of the junction does not agree with germline; a read error may underlie this. V is TRBV10-3 and J is TRBJ1-1; 7 bases agree with TRBD1. Germline V gives CDR1 ENHRY, CDR2 SYGVKD. The CDR3 sequence is 14 residues long. CDR3 DNA sequence: TGTGCCAGCAGTTACGGCGGGACAGCAACTGAAGCTTTCTTT. This sequence encodes CASSYGGTATEAFF.

Notes on this clonotype: This may come from a read error, since a much larger clone is one base off. The gene calls are TRBV29-1 and TRBJ2-2, with 9 bases identical to TRBD1. This CDR3 contains 14 residues. Germline V lookup: CDR1 SQVTM, CDR2 ANQGSEA. The CDR3 sequence is CSVDRQGVPGEQFF. The CDR3 nucleotides are TGCAGCGTTGATCGACAGGGGGTACCCGGGGAGCAGTTTTTT.

The V and J genes are TRBV19 and TRBJ1-1, with 7 bases fitting TRBD1. J was trimmed by 1 base and V by 4 bases; bases with no gene match: 12. Germline-derived CDR1 and CDR2 are LNHDA and SQIVND (reference sequence). This CDR3 has 17 residues. The CDR3: CASSTRYGQEKNTEAFF. As DNA, the CDR3 is TGTGCCAGTAGTACCCGCTACGGACAGGAGAAGAACACTGAAGCTTTCTTT.

The gene calls are TRBV7-3 and TRBJ2-2; D tentatively fits TRBD1 or TRBD2 (5 bases each). CDR3 length: 15 amino acids. Germline V gene lookup returns CDR1 SGHTA and CDR2 FQGTGA. The V end lost 4 bases, the J end lost 6 bases, and 15 bases lay between the germline ends. The chain's CDR3 is CASSYSGTPAGELFF. DNA of the CDR3: TGTGCCAGCAGCTACTCCGGGACCCCTGCCGGGGAGCTGTTTTTT.

This clonotype was recorded a few times. This chain uses TRBV6-5 with TRBJ2-2; D is unclear. CDR1 MNHEY and CDR2 SVGAGI come from the germline V gene. CDR3 length: 14 amino acids. V lost 6 bases and J 5 bases, leaving 13 bases between the germline ends. CDR3 coding DNA: TGTGCCAGCAGCCAGTTCTCGAGTACCGGGGAGCTGTTTTTT. Translation: CASSQFSSTGELFF.

This clonotype was seen a few times. V and J are TRBV20-1 and TRBJ2-5, with D maybe TRBD1 (5 bases). Between the trimmed V and J ends, which lost 6 bases and 5 bases, there was a span of 13 bases. Germline V gene data show CDR1 as DFQATT and CDR2 as SNEGSKA (reference sequence). The CDR3 consists of 12 residues. This CDR3 is CSARRKGETQYF. The CDR3, as DNA: TGCAGTGCCAGGAGAAAGGGGGAGACCCAGTACTTC.

V is TRBV9 and J is TRBJ2-7; D is tentatively TRBD1 or TRBD2 (5 bases each). The CDR3 loop spans 15 amino acids. V lost 6 bases and J lost 0, with 16 bases in between. Germline CDR1 is SGDLS and CDR2 is YYNGEE. The CDR3 loop reads CASTPGLEGSYEQYF. The CDR3 region has the DNA TGTGCCAGCACCCCGGGGCTAGAGGGCTCCTACGAGCAGTACTTC.

Worth noting for this clonotype: A much larger clone differs from this one at a single base, so this may be a read error. The V and J genes are TRBV29-1 and TRBJ1-3, with D hard to call. V shed 4 bases and J shed 0 bases, with 7 bases lying between them. CDR1 and CDR2 (germline): SQVTM, ANQGSEA. The CDR3 loop spans 13 amino acids. CDR3 coding DNA: TGCAGCGTTGCGCTGAGCTCTGGAAACACCATATATTTT. This encodes CSVALSSGNTIYF.

This chain uses TRBV2 with TRBJ1-5; a possible D gene is TRBD1 (5 bases). Per the germline V gene, CDR1 is SNHLY and CDR2 is FYNNEI. This CDR3 is built from 15 residues. V was cut by 0 bases and J by 6 bases, with 12 bases left in between. The CDR3 DNA sequence: TGTGCCAGCAGTGAAGCACGGGGGACGGGTCAGCCCCAGCATTTT. Amino acids: CASSEARGTGQPQHF.

The table lists this clonotype with a count of one. This sequence joins TRBV15 and TRBJ1-4; 8 bases align to TRBD1. This CDR3 contains 16 residues. Germline loops: CDR1 LNHNV, CDR2 YYDKDF (reference sequence). The trim removed 3 bases at V and 7 bases at J, leaving 10 bases unmatched. Here the CDR3 DNA reads TGTGCCACCAGCAGTTATCGAGGACAGGGTGGTGAAAAACTGTTTTTT. Amino acids: CATSSYRGQGGEKLFF. The full variable domain, its missing parts supplied by reference TRBV15 and TRBJ1-4, is DAMVIQNPRYQVTQFGKPVTLSCSQTLNHNVMYWYQQKSSQAPKLLFHYYDKDFNNEADTPDNFQSRRPNTSFCFLDIRSPGLGDTAMYLCATSSYRGQGGEKLFFGSGTQLSVL.

With respect to this clonotype: A single base separates this from a much larger clone, so it may be a read error. The chain combines TRBV10-3 with TRBJ2-7; no reliable D call. CDR1 and CDR2 (germline): ENHRY, SYGVKD. The CDR3 sequence is 12 residues long. This CDR3 reads CANSDPPKMQYF. The DNA of the CDR3 is TGTGCCAACAGTGACCCCCCCAAAATGCAGTACTTC.

The J gene is TRBJ2-5, the V gene TRBV29-1; 10 bases align to TRBD2. Germline V gene sequence: CDR1 SQVTM, CDR2 ANQGSEA. The CDR3 sequence is 15 residues long. Trimming at V came to 4 bases and at J to 4 bases, leaving 9 bases not matched to a gene. CDR3 loop: CSVASSGRAGETQYF. The DNA of the CDR3 is TGCAGCGTTGCGTCGAGCGGGAGGGCCGGAGAGACCCAGTACTTC.

V gene TRBV19 combines with J gene TRBJ1-1; D is perhaps TRBD1 (5 bases). Trimming pared 6 bases from V and 1 base from J, leaving 15 bases between. There are 15 residues in the CDR3. Germline V gene lookup returns CDR1 LNHDA and CDR2 SQIVND (reference sequence). CDR3 bases: TGTGCCAGTAGAGGGGCAGTCCACGGGAACACTGAAGCTTTCTTT. It codes for CASRGAVHGNTEAFF.

The rearrangement joins TRBV7-3 to TRBJ2-5, with 8 bases fitting TRBD1. The J segment lost 5 bases and the V segment lost 5 bases, leaving 7 bases of the junction unmatched. CDR1 and CDR2 (germline): SGHTA, FQGTGA. The CDR3 totals 14 residues. This CDR3 reads CASSPRTGMETQYF. The CDR3 DNA is TGTGCCAGCAGCCCCCGGACAGGGATGGAGACCCAGTACTTC. Full variable domain (rest looked up from reference TRBV7-3 and TRBJ2-5): GAGVSQTPSNKVTEKGKYVELRCDPISGHTALYWYRQSLGQGPEFLIYFQGTGAADDSGLPNDRFFAVRPEGSVSTLKIQRTERGDSAVYLCASSPRTGMETQYFGPGTRLLVL.

The V and J genes are TRBV6-2 or TRBV6-3 and TRBJ1-2; D is possibly TRBD1 (6 bases). V lost 1 base, J lost 4 bases, and 13 bases lay in between. Germline V gives CDR1 MNHEY, CDR2 SVGEGT. The CDR3 length is 15 residues. CDR3 protein: CASSYYGQPSYGYTF. The CDR3 region has the DNA TGTGCCAGCAGTTACTACGGACAGCCTTCCTATGGCTACACCTTC.

In its sample, this clonotype was seen a few times. The chain has TRBV6-5 and TRBJ1-2; TRBD1 matches at 11 bases. J gave up 6 bases and V 4 bases, and 13 bases lay outside the gene matches. This CDR3 spans 17 amino acids. The V gene's germline CDR1 is MNHEY and CDR2 SVGAGI. CDR3 amino acids: CASSSMAGTGGVDGYTF. The CDR3 DNA is TGTGCCAGCAGTTCCATGGCTGGGACAGGGGGAGTGGATGGCTACACCTTC.

The genes are TRBV29-1 and TRBJ2-7; a weak D match, TRBD2 (6 bases). Per the germline V gene, CDR1 is SQVTM and CDR2 is ANQGSEA. This CDR3 is built from 13 residues. V was cut by 6 bases and J by 2 bases, with 14 bases left in between. The CDR3 nucleotides are TGCAGCGTAGGGCTAGCGTCCCCCTACGAGCAGTACTTC. Its translation: CSVGLASPYEQYF.

The V gene is TRBV25-1, the J gene TRBJ2-7; 10 bases are a match to TRBD2. The CDR3 has 13 residues. Germline assignment: CDR1 MGHDK and CDR2 SYGVNS. The V segment lost 8 bases and the J segment 6 bases; nucleotides outside the gene matches: 7. The CDR3 is CASGLAVLGEQYF. The CDR3 region has the DNA TGTGCCAGCGGACTAGCGGTACTGGGCGAGCAGTACTTC.

In regard to this clonotype: One end of the junction is discordant with germline, which a read error may explain. The chain recombines TRBV7-8 with TRBJ2-7; 7 nucleotides match TRBD2. The germline gives CDR1 SGHVS, CDR2 FQNEAQ. The CDR3 spans 16 residues. CDR3 in DNA: TGCGCCAGCAGCCAAGAAACCAGCGGGAACCCCTACGAGCAGTACTTC. Amino acid sequence: CASSQETSGNPYEQYF. The entire variable domain, with the rest obtained from reference TRBV7-8 and TRBJ2-7, is as follows: GAGVSQSPRYKVAKRGQDVALRCDPISGHVSLFWYQQALGQGPEFLTYFQNEAQLDKSGLPSDRFFAERPEGSVSTLKIQRTQQEDSAVYLCASSQETSGNPYEQYFGPGTRLTVT.

This rearrangement joins TRBV29-1 to TRBJ1-5; the match to TRBD1 covers 10 bases. Germline V gene data show CDR1 as SQVTM and CDR2 as ANQGSEA. With V trimmed by 7 bases and J by 2 bases, 11 bases remained unmatched. This CDR3 contains 16 residues. For the CDR3, the DNA is TGCAGCGCTAGACAGGGGGCAAAGTATGGCAATCAGCCCCAGCATTTT. Translation: CSARQGAKYGNQPQHF.

This clonotype came up a few times. This chain connects TRBV11-2 to TRBJ2-7; 13 bases line up with TRBD2. Germline V lookup: CDR1 SGHAT, CDR2 FQNNGV. The V segment lost 5 bases and the J segment 5 bases; nucleotides outside the gene matches: 12. The CDR3 covers 17 residues. The CDR3 DNA sequence: TGTGCCAGCAGCCACCCCGGACTAGCGGGAGTGGTCCACGAGCAGTACTTC. This gives the protein CASSHPGLAGVVHEQYF.

This clonotype was detected only a few times. This chain links TRBV5-1 with TRBJ1-2, with 8 bases fitting TRBD1. This CDR3 comprises 14 residues. Germline CDR1 is SGHRS and CDR2 is YFSETQ. V was clipped by 6 bases and J by 6 bases; unmatched bases: 10. CDR3 amino acids: CASTAWAGGDGYTF. The CDR3 DNA sequence: TGCGCCAGCACCGCCTGGGCAGGGGGCGATGGCTACACCTTC.

This clonotype was observed once. An end of the junction differs from the germline gene, which may be a read error. The chain uses TRBV10-3 and TRBJ2-5; 9 nucleotides line up with TRBD1. Germline V gene lookup returns CDR1 ENHRY and CDR2 SYGVKD. This CDR3 comprises 16 residues. The CDR3 is CATSDSGQGYNQPQYF. In DNA, the CDR3 is TGTGCCACCAGTGACTCGGGACAGGGTTACAATCAGCCCCAGTACTTC.